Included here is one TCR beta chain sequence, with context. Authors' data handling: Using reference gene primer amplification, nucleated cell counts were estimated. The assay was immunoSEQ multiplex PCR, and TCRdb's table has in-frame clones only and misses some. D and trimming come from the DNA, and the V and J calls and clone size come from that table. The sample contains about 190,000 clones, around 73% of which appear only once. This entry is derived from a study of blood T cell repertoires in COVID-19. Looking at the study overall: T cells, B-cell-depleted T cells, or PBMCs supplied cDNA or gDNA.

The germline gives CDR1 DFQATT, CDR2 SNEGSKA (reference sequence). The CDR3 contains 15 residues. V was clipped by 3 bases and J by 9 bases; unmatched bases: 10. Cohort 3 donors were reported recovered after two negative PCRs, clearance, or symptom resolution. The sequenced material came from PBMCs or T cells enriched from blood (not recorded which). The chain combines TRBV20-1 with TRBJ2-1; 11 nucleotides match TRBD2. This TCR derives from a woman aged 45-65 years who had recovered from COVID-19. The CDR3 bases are TGCAGTGCTAGTAACCTAGCGGGAGGTCAGGGTGAGCAGTTCTTC. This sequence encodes CSASNLAGGQGEQFF.